This TCR beta chain was captured by sequencing in a study of Ad26.COV2.S vaccination and SARS-CoV-2 variants. The treatment: around 19 received Ad26.COV2.S at low or high dose, single or two shots; about five received placebo; per-sample allocation not given. Day 63 following the first vaccine or placebo injection was when the samples were taken. This CDR3 is built from 8 residues. In germline, CDR1 is KGHDR, CDR2 SFDVKD. Trimming stripped 9 bases from V and 16 bases from J, with 8 bases between. Method: immunoSEQ multiplex PCR; TCRdb's copy keeps in-frame clones and lacks some. The sample carries more than 400,000 clones, approximately 90% recorded once.

The chain employs TRBV24-1 and TRBJ2-2, with D unresolved. This sample comprised peripheral blood, obtained in a trial of Ad26.COV2.S vaccine versus placebo. This receptor was obtained from a person between 18 and 60 years old who received the Ad26.COV2.S COVID-19 vaccine or a placebo. CDR3 amino acids: CATGFSFF. CDR3 DNA sequence: TGTGCCACCGGTTTTTCGTTTTTT.